This T cell receptor (beta chain) was documented in a study of cytomegalovirus exposure and HLA in healthy donors. Study-wide results and caveats: Within a later analysis, the majority of CMV-associated TCR beta chains appeared HLA-restricted. A later analysis linked a missense DCLRE1C variant to TCR beta V- and J-gene trimming.

The study sampled nominally healthy donors, though unrecorded immune exposures were likely. A remark on this clone: The antigen remains undetermined.

The PCR made use of 60 Vbeta and 13 Jbeta primers. The data were produced by immunoSEQ multiplex PCR, yet TCRdb's version contains in-frame clones alone and is incomplete. The sample table includes approximately 140,000 clones. V was clipped by 3 bases and J by 1 base, with 6 bases between them. CDR3 length: 13 amino acids. The germline gives CDR1 SGHTA, CDR2 FQGTGA. Sample: PBMCs. This chain links TRBV7-3 with TRBJ1-2; possible D gene TRBD1, 5 bases. This clonotype was obtained from a woman aged 50 to 60 in good health and CMV-seronegative. The CDR3 reads CASSLDNNYGYTF. The CDR3 DNA follows: TGTGCCAGCAGCTTGGACAATAACTATGGCTACACCTTC.